Shown below are 9 T cell receptor beta chains from a single sample sequenced in a study of identical twins. TCRdb independently ran MiXCR on the 5' RACE reads; one entry per CDR3 protein. Of under 900,000 distinct CDR3 sequences in the sample, more than 9% were seen once. The same specimen was also included in a second study, on yellow fever vaccine responses in identical twins.

Sequencing input: PBMCs. The receptors stem from a woman between 18 and 29 years old in good health.

The chain employs TRBV5-5 and TRBJ2-4; TRBD1 matches 7 bases. The CDR3 covers 16 residues. Germline CDR1 SGHKS, CDR2 YYEKEE (reference sequence). V was pared by 4 bases and J by 5 bases, with 12 bases of the junction left unmatched. CDR3 DNA sequence: TGTGCCAGCAGCAGAGGACAGGTCAGCTCCGAAAACATTCAGTACTTC. It translates to CASSRGQVSSENIQYF.

There are a few counts of this clonotype. This chain connects TRBV20-1 to TRBJ1-4; a possible D gene is TRBD1 (5 bases). V was clipped by 0 bases and J by 2 bases, with 13 bases between them. This CDR3 is built from 16 residues. The germline V gene has CDR1 DFQATT and CDR2 SNEGSKA (reference sequence). In DNA form, the CDR3 reads TGCAGTGCTAGAGATCGGAAGGGGACTACTAATGAAAAACTGTTTTTT. This encodes CSARDRKGTTNEKLFF.

This clonotype showed up just a few times. The rearrangement links TRBV9 to TRBJ1-1; no firm D call. Germline assignment: CDR1 SGDLS and CDR2 YYNGEE. Trimming removed 5 bases from V and 0 bases from J, with 17 bases in between. The length of the CDR3 is 16 residues. The CDR3 loop reads CASSPLGREMNTEAFF. For the CDR3, the DNA is TGTGCCAGCAGTCCCCTCGGAAGGGAAATGAACACTGAAGCTTTCTTT.

This chain joins TRBV19 and TRBJ1-6; 9 positions agree with TRBD1. CDR1 and CDR2 from the germline V gene are LNHDA and SQIVND (reference sequence). V shed 5 bases and J 10 bases; nucleotides not matched to a gene: 9. The CDR3 is 15 residues long. The CDR3 coding sequence is TGTGCCAGTAGTGTGGGACAGGGTGCTGGCTCACCCCTCCACTTT. It yields the protein CASSVGQGAGSPLHF.

The rearrangement uses TRBV7-9 and TRBJ1-2, with D maybe TRBD1 (6 bases). Trimming stripped 1 base from V and 8 bases from J, with 14 bases between. The length of the CDR3 is 14 residues. Germline CDR1 SEHNR, CDR2 FQNEAQ (reference sequence). This CDR3 is CASSLEDRAGGYTF. Written as DNA, the CDR3 is TGTGCCAGCAGCTTAGAGGACAGAGCGGGGGGCTACACCTTC.

In this sample, this clonotype turned up a few times. The gene calls are TRBV19 and TRBJ2-6, with TRBD1 identical over 11 bases. CDR3 length: 16 residues. Germline assignment: CDR1 LNHDA and CDR2 SQIVND (reference sequence). J lost 2 bases, V lost 9 bases, and 6 bases had no gene match. CDR3: CASRTGGAAGANVLTF. The CDR3 DNA sequence: TGTGCCAGCAGGACAGGGGGCGCCGCTGGGGCCAACGTCCTGACTTTC.

The V call is TRBV10-3, the J call TRBJ2-5, with 11 bases matching TRBD2. This CDR3 has 17 residues. Germline V gene lookup returns CDR1 ENHRY and CDR2 SYGVKD. Losses at the gene ends were 0 bases for V and 1 base for J; bases not matched to a gene: 4. CDR3 sequence (DNA): TGTGCCATCAGTGAGTCTGGGACTAGCGGTTCCCAAGAGACCCAGTACTTC. Protein sequence: CAISESGTSGSQETQYF.

This clonotype was detected once. This rearrangement joins TRBV20-1 to TRBJ2-7, with 12 positions matching TRBD1. CDR1 and CDR2 (germline): DFQATT, SNEGSKA (reference sequence). This CDR3 is 13 amino acids long. V was pared by 6 bases and J by 6 bases, with 6 bases of the junction left unmatched. CDR3 nucleotides: TGCAGTGCCGGGACAGGGGGCCCGGGCGAGCAGTACTTC. It yields the protein CSAGTGGPGEQYF.

This clonotype was counted a few times. This chain uses TRBV27 with TRBJ2-1; D is possibly TRBD1 (6 bases). Trimming left V 6 bases short and J 10 bases short, with 22 bases between. The CDR3 spans 15 residues. Per germline, CDR1 MNHEY and CDR2 SMNVEV (reference sequence). The chain's CDR3 is CASRPGTNLPGEQFF. In nucleotides, the CDR3 is TGTGCCAGCAGGCCAGGGACAAACCTTCCCGGGGAGCAGTTCTTC.